One sample yielded the 27 T cell receptor beta chains listed below, sequenced in a study of blood T cell repertoires in COVID-19. The data were produced by immunoSEQ multiplex PCR, yet TCRdb's version contains in-frame clones alone and is incomplete. The sample lists about 140,000 clones; 70% to 80% were seen once. The sequenced sample consisted of peripheral blood. Receptors originate from a woman of 80 years or more with active or convalescent COVID-19.

The chain carries TRBV7-6 and TRBJ1-5; 10 bases are a match to TRBD1. Germline V gene lookup returns CDR1 SGHVS and CDR2 FNYEAQ. V lost 5 bases and J lost 7; bases outside the gene matches: 8. The CDR3 runs 15 residues. Written as DNA, the CDR3 is TGTGCCAGCAGCATTGGGACAGGGGAGGAACAGCCCCAGCATTTT. It codes for CASSIGTGEEQPQHF. The full variable domain, rest sourced from reference TRBV7-6 and TRBJ1-5, is GAGVSQSPRYKVTKRGQDVALRCDPISGHVSLYWYRQALGQGPEFLTYFNYEAQQDKSGLPNDRFSAERPEGSISTLTIQRTEQRDSAMYRCASSIGTGEEQPQHFGDGTRLSIL.

V and J are TRBV5-1 and TRBJ2-3, with 14 bases fitting TRBD2. The CDR3 spans 20 residues. The junction had 14 bases not matched to a gene; V was cut back by 4 bases and J by 1 base. Germline V gene lookup returns CDR1 SGHRS and CDR2 YFSETQ. The chain's CDR3 is CASSSESGLAGGAGTDTQYF. DNA of the CDR3: TGCGCCAGCAGCAGCGAATCAGGACTAGCGGGGGGAGCAGGCACAGATACGCAGTATTTT.

This chain connects TRBV2 to TRBJ1-1; maybe TRBD1 (6 bases). The CDR3 is 14 residues long. Germline V gene lookup returns CDR1 SNHLY and CDR2 FYNNEI. Trimming took 3 bases from V and 11 from J, leaving 19 bases between them. The CDR3 sequence: CASSDVRGAVRAFF. The DNA for the CDR3 is TGTGCCAGCAGTGATGTCAGGGGTGCCGTAAGGGCTTTCTTT.

This chain links TRBV29-1 with TRBJ2-3; D gene uncertain. The germline V and J ends were trimmed by 4 bases and 9 bases, with 11 bases remaining between them. The CDR3 has 11 amino acids. Germline V lookup: CDR1 SQVTM, CDR2 ANQGSEA. The CDR3 is CSVVPGSTQYF. CDR3 coding DNA: TGCAGCGTTGTTCCCGGGTCGACGCAGTATTTT.

This chain connects TRBV2 to TRBJ2-1; 9 bases are a match to TRBD2. V was clipped by 6 bases and J by 5 bases; unmatched bases: 8. Germline CDR1 and CDR2: SNHLY and FYNNEI. CDR3 size: 15 residues. CDR3 sequence: CASRSGTSRDNEQFF. For the CDR3, the DNA is TGTGCCAGCAGGTCTGGGACTAGCCGAGACAATGAGCAGTTCTTC.

The chain links TRBV19 to TRBJ1-2, with 7 bases matching TRBD1. The junction had 5 bases not matched to a gene; V was cut back by 9 bases and J by 1 base. The CDR3 is 13 residues long. The germline gives CDR1 LNHDA, CDR2 SQIVND (reference sequence). The DNA of the CDR3 is TGTGCCAGCCGGACAGGCCTTAACTATGGCTACACCTTC. Its protein is CASRTGLNYGYTF.

This sequence joins TRBV15 and TRBJ1-4, with D perhaps matching TRBD1 (6 bases). Per the germline V gene, CDR1 is LNHNV and CDR2 is YYDKDF (reference sequence). The ends were cut back, 2 bases at V and 7 bases at J, with 14 bases in the middle. This CDR3 spans 15 amino acids. CDR3: CATSRFRDTGEKLFF. The CDR3 coding sequence is TGTGCCACCAGCAGATTCCGGGACACAGGTGAAAAACTGTTTTTT.

This chain connects TRBV25-1 to TRBJ1-1; weak D call: TRBD1 (5 bases). Germline loops: CDR1 MGHDK, CDR2 SYGVNS. The CDR3 extends over 14 amino acids. V lost 1 base and J lost 11, with 17 bases in between. DNA for the CDR3: TGTGCCAGCAGTGAATCTTGGCTGGGGCGGCGGGCTTTCTTT. This codes for CASSESWLGRRAFF.

The V and J genes are TRBV28 and TRBJ1-6; possible D gene TRBD1, 6 bases. Germline V gene sequence: CDR1 MDHEN, CDR2 SYDVKM. V was trimmed by 1 base and J by 9 bases, leaving 13 bases between them. The CDR3 loop spans 15 amino acids. CDR3 nucleotides: TGTGCCAGCAGTTTATCGACAGGTTTGGGTTCACCCCTCCACTTT. It translates to CASSLSTGLGSPLHF.

This chain uses TRBV7-9 with TRBJ2-2; 9 bases are a match to TRBD1. Germline-derived CDR1 and CDR2 are SEHNR and FQNEAQ (reference sequence). V trimming: 0 bases; J trimming: 3 bases; junction bases outside the gene matches: 2. The CDR3 consists of 16 residues. CDR3 in DNA: TGTGCCAGCAGCTTAGCCGGGACAGGGTACACCGGGGAGCTGTTTTTT. This gives the protein CASSLAGTGYTGELFF.

This clone has only a few counts. The chain carries TRBV5-4 and TRBJ1-1; D uncertain. The V end was cut by 4 bases, the J end by 2 bases, with 9 bases between. Germline values: CDR1 SGHNT, CDR2 YYREEE (reference sequence). The CDR3 sequence is 13 residues long. The CDR3 DNA reads TGTGCCAGCAGCCCACAGAGTAACACTGAAGCTTTCTTT. Its protein product is CASSPQSNTEAFF. Drawing the rest from reference TRBV5-4 and TRBJ1-1, the complete variable domain is ETGVTQSPTHLIKTRGQQVTLRCSSQSGHNTVSWYQQALGQGPQFIFQYYREEENGRGNFPPRFSGLQFPNYSSELNVNALELDDSALYLCASSPQSNTEAFFGQGTRLTVV.

CDR3 coding DNA: TGTGCCAGCAGCTTAGTAGTGCGGGGGGGAAGTCGGGATACGCAGTATTTT. This codes for CASSLVVRGGSRDTQYF. The V call is TRBV11-2, the J call TRBJ2-3; TRBD2 agrees at 9 bases. CDR3 length: 17 residues. V was clipped by 1 base and J by 6 bases; unmatched bases: 11. Germline-derived CDR1 and CDR2 are SGHAT and FQNNGV.

The chain couples TRBV30 to TRBJ2-3; a possible D gene is TRBD1 (5 bases). The CDR3 has 15 residues. The V end was cut by 5 bases, the J end by 6 bases, with 21 bases between. Looked up from germline, CDR1 is GTSNPN and CDR2 is SVGIG (reference sequence). The CDR3 DNA reads as TGTGCCTGGGAGTTGGAAGGGCAACCAGGGGATACGCAGTATTTT. It translates to CAWELEGQPGDTQYF.

CDR3 in amino acids: CASSPSTGGHPPGELFF. The CDR3 coding sequence is TGTGCCAGCAGCCCCAGTACAGGGGGCCATCCACCAGGGGAGCTGTTTTTT. The rearrangement joins TRBV7-3 to TRBJ2-2; TRBD1 matches at 9 bases. CDR3 length: 17 amino acids. The trim removed 5 bases at V and 8 bases at J, leaving 15 bases unmatched. Germline CDR1 reads SGHTA; CDR2 reads FQGTGA.

The chain couples TRBV12-3 or TRBV12-4 to TRBJ1-1; D is perhaps TRBD1 (6 bases). This CDR3 has 11 residues. Deletions cut 8 bases from V and 8 bases from J, with 12 bases between. CDR3: CASARDIEAFF. The CDR3 DNA reads TGTGCCAGCGCCCGGGACATAGAAGCTTTCTTT.

Comment on this clone: An end of the junction differs from the germline gene, which may be a read error. The J gene is TRBJ1-2, the V gene TRBV28; possibly TRBD1 for D (6 bases). This CDR3 comprises 13 residues. The V gene's germline CDR1 is MDHEN and CDR2 SYDVKM. The CDR3 nucleotides read TGTGCCATCCAAGGGACAACTAAATATGGCTACACCTTC. Its protein is CAIQGTTKYGYTF.

The chain has TRBV19 and TRBJ2-5; TRBD2 matches at 7 bases. The CDR3 runs to 16 residues. Germline CDR1 reads LNHDA; CDR2 reads SQIVND (reference sequence). V trimming: 3 bases; J trimming: 1 base; junction bases outside the gene matches: 8. The CDR3 DNA follows: TGTGCCAGTAGTATCCAAGCGGGACGAGTCCAAGAGACCCAGTACTTC. This codes for CASSIQAGRVQETQYF.

This clone appeared a single time. The chain has TRBV5-1 and TRBJ2-3; 10 positions match TRBD2. The germline gives CDR1 SGHRS, CDR2 YFSETQ. V shed 4 bases and J 3 bases; nucleotides not matched to a gene: 17. The CDR3 length is 19 residues. The CDR3 nucleotides read TGCGCCAGCAGCCCGACTTCTAGCGGGGGTTTAGTGAGGACAGATACGCAGTATTTT. It specifies CASSPTSSGGLVRTDTQYF.

This chain uses TRBV27 with TRBJ1-2; 9 bases line up with TRBD1. Germline V gene data show CDR1 as MNHEY and CDR2 as SMNVEV (reference sequence). The CDR3 totals 12 residues. With 6 bases clipped from V and 7 bases from J, the junction kept 3 bases outside the gene matches. CDR3 in amino acids: CASRGTGIGYTF. DNA for the CDR3: TGTGCCAGCAGAGGGACAGGGATTGGCTACACCTTC.

The genes are TRBV7-2 and TRBJ1-4, with 9 bases identical to TRBD1. Trimming cost V 1 base and J 6 bases; bases outside gene matches: 3. There are 15 residues in the CDR3. Germline lookup yields CDR1 SGHTA and CDR2 FQGNSA. The CDR3 region has the DNA TGTGCCAGCAGCTTAGGGGGGACAGGGTATGAAAAACTGTTTTTT. The encoded protein is CASSLGGTGYEKLFF. The entire variable domain, with the rest obtained from reference TRBV7-2 and TRBJ1-4, is as follows: GAGVSQSPSNKVTEKGKDVELRCDPISGHTALYWYRQSLGQGLEFLIYFQGNSAPDKSGLPSDRFSAERTGGSVSTLTIQRTQQEDSAVYLCASSLGGTGYEKLFFGSGTQLSVL.

V is TRBV10-3 and J is TRBJ2-3; unclear D gene. The CDR3 has 13 residues. V lost 11 bases and J 0 bases, leaving 12 bases between the germline ends. Looked up from germline, CDR1 is ENHRY and CDR2 is SYGVKD. CDR3 loop: CASGRPSTDTQYF. In DNA form, the CDR3 reads TGTGCCTCAGGCCGGCCTAGCACAGATACGCAGTATTTT.

The genes are TRBV29-1 and TRBJ1-1; D is undetermined. This CDR3 comprises 13 residues. The germline V gene has CDR1 SQVTM and CDR2 ANQGSEA. V gave up 6 bases and J gave up 5 bases, with 16 bases separating them. The CDR3 DNA reads TGCAGCGTCGTTACGGCCGCGGAGACTGAAGCTTTCTTT. It encodes CSVVTAAETEAFF.

The chain has TRBV10-1 and TRBJ2-5; 7 positions match TRBD1. The CDR3 is made up of 13 amino acids. Germline V gene lookup returns CDR1 WNHNN and CDR2 SYGVQD (reference sequence). V was pared by 6 bases and J by 3 bases, with 4 bases of the junction left unmatched. CDR3 in amino acids: CASRPQGEETQYF. CDR3 nucleotides: TGCGCCAGCAGACCCCAGGGGGAAGAGACCCAGTACTTC.

The chain links TRBV5-5 to TRBJ1-1; perhaps TRBD1 as D (6 bases). The CDR3 is 13 residues long. The germline gives CDR1 SGHKS, CDR2 YYEKEE (reference sequence). The V and J ends lost 2 bases and 1 base respectively, with 6 bases between them. The CDR3 protein is CASSFRGNTEAFF. In DNA, the CDR3 is TGTGCCAGCAGCTTCAGGGGGAACACTGAAGCTTTCTTT.

The rearrangement uses TRBV18 and TRBJ1-3; 8 bases map to TRBD1. The ends lost 3 bases at V and 0 bases at J; junction bases unmatched: 4. Germline-derived CDR1 and CDR2 are KGHSH and LQKENI. This CDR3 has 16 residues. The CDR3 DNA sequence: TGTGCCAGCTCACCCCAGGGGGCAAGCTCTGGAAACACCATATATTTT. It specifies CASSPQGASSGNTIYF.

This clone was recorded once. The chain employs TRBV6-5 and TRBJ1-3; the D is unclear. This CDR3 is built from 14 residues. The V end was cut by 4 bases, the J end by 3 bases, with 10 bases between. Germline V lookup: CDR1 MNHEY, CDR2 SVGAGI. The CDR3 region has the DNA TGTGCCAGCAGTTTCCTCGGTGTTGGAAACACCATATATTTT. The encoded protein is CASSFLGVGNTIYF.

V usage is TRBV5-6 and J usage is TRBJ1-3; 9 bases are a match to TRBD1. V lost 4 bases, J lost 6 bases, and 8 bases stayed unmatched. The CDR3 spans 15 residues. CDR1 and CDR2 from the germline V gene are SGHDT and YYEEEE. CDR3 in DNA: TGTGCCAGCAGCCCTGGGGACAGGGTGGAAAACACCATATATTTT. This translates into CASSPGDRVENTIYF.